These 20 T cell receptor beta chains originate from one sample sequenced in a study of glioma-infiltrating T cells after dendritic cell vaccination. Here immunoSEQ multiplex PCR was the method, and the copy in TCRdb shows in-frame clones only, minus some. Altogether 95,000 to 110,000 clones are present, roughly 81% being singletons, with the ten largest covering less than 15%. Sample: blood, taken before dendritic cell vaccination. These receptor sequences come from a human donor with glioblastoma.

The chain couples TRBV7-2 to TRBJ2-1, with D tentatively TRBD1 (5 bases). CDR1 and CDR2 from the germline V gene are SGHTA and FQGNSA. V was trimmed by 1 base and J by 1 base, leaving 8 bases between them. The CDR3 has 15 residues. The CDR3 DNA follows: TGTGCCAGCAGCTTAGTTGCAGGGTCCTACAATGAGCAGTTCTTC. As protein: CASSLVAGSYNEQFF. Drawing the rest from reference TRBV7-2 and TRBJ2-1, the complete variable domain is GAGVSQSPSNKVTEKGKDVELRCDPISGHTALYWYRQSLGQGLEFLIYFQGNSAPDKSGLPSDRFSAERTGGSVSTLTIQRTQQEDSAVYLCASSLVAGSYNEQFFGPGTRLTVL.

The table lists this clone with a few counts. The chain couples TRBV7-9 to TRBJ1-1, with a weak D call TRBD1 (5 bases). The CDR3 loop spans 13 amino acids. CDR1 is SEHNR and CDR2 is FQNEAQ in the germline V gene (reference sequence). V lost 4 bases to trimming and J lost 5 bases, with 11 bases between them. CDR3 sequence: CASSWEGQTEAFF. The DNA of the CDR3 is TGTGCCAGCAGCTGGGAGGGGCAAACTGAAGCTTTCTTT.

The rearrangement joins TRBV7-8 to TRBJ2-5; a possible D gene is TRBD2 (6 bases). Trimming shortened V by 1 base and J by 4 bases, and 13 bases separated the two germline ends. CDR1 and CDR2 from the germline V gene are SGHVS and FQNEAQ. This CDR3 spans 15 amino acids. The CDR3 is CASSLGDFGSETQYF. CDR3 DNA sequence: TGTGCCAGCAGCTTAGGGGACTTCGGGTCAGAGACCCAGTACTTC.

The V call is TRBV9, the J call TRBJ2-7; 8 positions match TRBD2. CDR1 is SGDLS, CDR2 YYNGEE, per germline. With 0 bases clipped from V and 5 bases from J, the junction kept 7 bases outside the gene matches. The CDR3 is 15 amino acids. The CDR3 reads CASSVDSGALDEQYF. DNA of the CDR3: TGTGCCAGCAGCGTAGATAGCGGGGCTCTGGACGAGCAGTACTTC.

V is TRBV5-4 and J is TRBJ2-5; D is unresolved. V lost 0 bases to trimming and J lost 7 bases, with 4 bases between them. The CDR3 runs 11 residues. Germline-derived CDR1 and CDR2 are SGHNT and YYREEE (reference sequence). As DNA, the CDR3 is TGTGCCAGCAGCTTGGACGGGACCCAGTACTTC. The encoded protein is CASSLDGTQYF.

The rearrangement uses TRBV2 and TRBJ2-1, with 8 nucleotides matching TRBD1. The CDR3 runs to 15 residues. Trimming cost V 6 bases and J 7 bases; bases outside gene matches: 11. Germline-derived CDR1 and CDR2 are SNHLY and FYNNEI. CDR3 sequence reads: CASRDRTGWSNEQFF. The CDR3, as DNA: TGTGCCAGCAGAGATAGGACAGGGTGGTCAAATGAGCAGTTCTTC.

This clone was seen only a few times. The V call is TRBV25-1, the J call TRBJ2-7; possibly TRBD1 for D (6 bases). The CDR3 contains 13 residues. V was trimmed by 2 bases and J by 6 bases, leaving 11 bases between them. Germline V gene lookup returns CDR1 MGHDK and CDR2 SYGVNS. CDR3 nucleotides: TGTGCCAGCAGTGAACAGGGGAAAGGCGAGCAGTACTTC. It is translated as CASSEQGKGEQYF.

This chain links TRBV29-1 with TRBJ1-5, with D unresolved. The germline V gene has CDR1 SQVTM and CDR2 ANQGSEA. The CDR3 has 14 amino acids. Trimming left V 5 bases short and J 0 bases short, with 11 bases between. CDR3 sequence: CSVKTGNSNQPQHF. The DNA of the CDR3 is TGCAGCGTTAAAACGGGAAATAGCAATCAGCCCCAGCATTTT.

This chain uses TRBV19 with TRBJ2-3; 7 bases are shared with TRBD1. CDR1 and CDR2 from the germline V gene are LNHDA and SQIVND (reference sequence). The V segment lost 3 bases and the J segment 4 bases; nucleotides outside the gene matches: 1. The CDR3 totals 13 residues. CDR3 DNA: TGTGCCAGTAGTATGCAGGGGGCAGATACGCAGTATTTT. Translating it yields CASSMQGADTQYF.

Regarding this clone: One end of the junction does not line up with germline, which may come from a read error. The chain's CDR3 is CASSLDSDQPQHF. The CDR3 region has the DNA TGTGCCAGCAGTTTAGATAGCGATCAGCCCCAGCATTTT. The chain employs TRBV5-6 and TRBJ1-5; D unresolved. Germline CDR1 reads SGHDT; CDR2 reads YYEEEE. The CDR3 runs to 13 residues.

This rearrangement joins TRBV5-4 to TRBJ2-7; 8 bases line up with TRBD1. V was pared by 4 bases and J by 3 bases, with 6 bases of the junction left unmatched. The CDR3 contains 14 residues. Germline values: CDR1 SGHNT, CDR2 YYREEE (reference sequence). The CDR3 region has the DNA TGTGCCAGCAGCGGAATGACAGGGGACTACGAGCAGTACTTC. Residues: CASSGMTGDYEQYF.

This CDR3 is CASSFGTGFLNTEAFF. The CDR3 nucleotides are TGCGCCAGCAGCTTTGGGACAGGCTTTCTGAACACTGAAGCTTTCTTT. V gene TRBV5-1 combines with J gene TRBJ1-1, with 8 bases identical to TRBD1. Trimming cost V 2 bases and J 0 bases; bases outside gene matches: 6. Per the germline V gene, CDR1 is SGHRS and CDR2 is YFSETQ. The CDR3 length is 16 residues.

This rearrangement joins TRBV6-1 to TRBJ2-1; perhaps TRBD2 as D (5 bases). The germline V gene encodes CDR1 MNHNS and CDR2 SASEGT. The CDR3 totals 14 residues. Trimming cost V 4 bases and J 6 bases, with 13 bases left between them. The CDR3 here is CASSGLDSPNEQFF. In nucleotides, the CDR3 is TGTGCCAGCAGTGGTTTGGACTCACCCAATGAGCAGTTCTTC.

This chain joins TRBV2 and TRBJ1-6; 11 nucleotides match TRBD1. The CDR3 is 20 amino acids. Germline CDR1 and CDR2: SNHLY and FYNNEI. Trimming cost V 6 bases and J 9 bases; bases outside gene matches: 22. CDR3 sequence reads: CASRRPGQGDLFENSSPLHF. CDR3 DNA sequence: TGTGCCAGCAGACGCCCGGGACAGGGGGACCTTTTTGAAAACAGTTCACCCCTCCACTTT.

CDR3 loop: CASSQEAGSSYNEQFF. The CDR3 bases are TGCGCCAGCAGCCAAGAGGCGGGGAGCTCCTACAATGAGCAGTTCTTC. The chain joins TRBV4-1 to TRBJ2-1; D may be TRBD2 (6 bases). V was clipped by 0 bases and J by 0 bases, with 9 bases between them. The CDR3 is 16 residues long. CDR1 is MGHRA and CDR2 is YSYEKL in the germline V gene.

This clone has a handful of counts. The V gene is TRBV19, the J gene TRBJ2-2; no clear D. This CDR3 has 12 residues. The germline V gene has CDR1 LNHDA and CDR2 SQIVND (reference sequence). With 6 bases removed from V and 6 bases from J, the gap between germline ends came to 8 bases. The CDR3 nucleotides read TGTGCCAGTAGCCCCTTGTCCGGGGAGCTGTTTTTT. This sequence encodes CASSPLSGELFF. The full variable domain, rest sourced from reference TRBV19 and TRBJ2-2, is DGGITQSPKYLFRKEGQNVTLSCEQNLNHDAMYWYRQDPGQGLRLIYYSQIVNDFQKGDIAEGYSVSREKKESFPLTVTSAQKNPTAFYLCASSPLSGELFFGEGSRLTVL.

The chain carries TRBV11-3 and TRBJ2-5; 13 bases map to TRBD2. V was pared by 5 bases and J by 1 base, with 4 bases of the junction left unmatched. This CDR3 has 16 residues. Germline V gives CDR1 SGHNT, CDR2 YENEEA. CDR3 residues: CASSHRLAGGQETQYF. DNA for the CDR3: TGTGCCAGCAGCCATAGACTAGCGGGGGGCCAAGAGACCCAGTACTTC.

The CDR3 protein is CAISETSGGAGEQYF. In DNA, the CDR3 is TGTGCCATCAGTGAGACTAGCGGGGGGGCGGGCGAGCAGTACTTC. The chain has TRBV10-3 and TRBJ2-5, with 13 positions matching TRBD2. Near its end, the DNA agrees better with TRBJ2-7, so the J call may be wrong. The CDR3 is 15 amino acids. Looked up from germline, CDR1 is ENHRY and CDR2 is SYGVKD.

The chain has TRBV9 and TRBJ2-7; TRBD2 matches 9 bases. This CDR3 comprises 14 residues. CDR1 is SGDLS, CDR2 YYNGEE, per germline. V shed 4 bases, J shed 4 bases, and the junction held 6 bases outside the gene matches. CDR3 sequence: CASSRSGGTYEQYF. CDR3 bases: TGTGCCAGCAGCCGTAGCGGGGGAACATACGAGCAGTACTTC.

The rearrangement uses TRBV9 and TRBJ1-2, with D unclear. The V and J ends lost 3 bases and 5 bases respectively, with 11 bases between them. Germline V gene data show CDR1 as SGDLS and CDR2 as YYNGEE. The length of the CDR3 is 13 residues. This CDR3 is CASSETVSYGYTF. Written as DNA, the CDR3 is TGTGCCAGCAGCGAAACAGTATCATATGGCTACACCTTC.